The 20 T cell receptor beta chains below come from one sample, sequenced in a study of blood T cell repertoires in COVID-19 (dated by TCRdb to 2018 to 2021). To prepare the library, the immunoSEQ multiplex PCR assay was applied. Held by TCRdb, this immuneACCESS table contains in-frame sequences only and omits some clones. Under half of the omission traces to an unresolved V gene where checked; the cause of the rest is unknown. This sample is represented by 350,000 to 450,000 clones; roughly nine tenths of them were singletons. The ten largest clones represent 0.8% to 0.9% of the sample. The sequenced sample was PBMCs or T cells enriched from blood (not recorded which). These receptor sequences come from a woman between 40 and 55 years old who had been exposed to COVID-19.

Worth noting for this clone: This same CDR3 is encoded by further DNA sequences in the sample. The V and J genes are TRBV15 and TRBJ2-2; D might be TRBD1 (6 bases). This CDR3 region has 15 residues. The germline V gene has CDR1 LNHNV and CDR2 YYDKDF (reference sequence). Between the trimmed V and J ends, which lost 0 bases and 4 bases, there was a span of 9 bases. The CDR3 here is CATSREAGATGELFF. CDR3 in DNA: TGTGCCACCAGCAGAGAGGCAGGGGCCACCGGGGAGCTGTTTTTT.

The DNA of the CDR3 is TGTGCCACCAGCCTTACAGGATACTATGGCTACACCTTC. Translation gives CATSLTGYYGYTF. The chain couples TRBV24-1 to TRBJ1-2; tentatively, D is TRBD1 (5 bases). Germline lookup yields CDR1 KGHDR and CDR2 SFDVKD. This CDR3 comprises 13 residues. The V end was cut by 7 bases, the J end by 3 bases, with 11 bases between.

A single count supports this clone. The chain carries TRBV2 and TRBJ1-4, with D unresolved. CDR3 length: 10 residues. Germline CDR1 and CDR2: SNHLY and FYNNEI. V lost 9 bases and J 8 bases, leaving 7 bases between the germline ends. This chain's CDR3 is CASSLEKLFF. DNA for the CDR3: TGTGCCAGTAGCTTGGAAAAACTGTTTTTT.

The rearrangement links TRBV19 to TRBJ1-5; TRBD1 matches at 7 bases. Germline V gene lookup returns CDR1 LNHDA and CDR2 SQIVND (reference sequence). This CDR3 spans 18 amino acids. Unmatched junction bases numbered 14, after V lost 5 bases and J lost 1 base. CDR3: CASSSLRGREESNQPQHF. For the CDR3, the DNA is TGTGCCAGTAGTTCCCTAAGGGGGCGGGAGGAAAGCAATCAGCCCCAGCATTTT.

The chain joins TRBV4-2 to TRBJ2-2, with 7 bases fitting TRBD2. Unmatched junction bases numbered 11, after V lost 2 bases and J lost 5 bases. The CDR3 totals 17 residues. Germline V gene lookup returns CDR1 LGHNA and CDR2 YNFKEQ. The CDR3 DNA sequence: TGTGCCAGCAGCCAAAGACCCCCGGGGGGAGGGACCGGGGAGCTGTTTTTT. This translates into CASSQRPPGGGTGELFF.

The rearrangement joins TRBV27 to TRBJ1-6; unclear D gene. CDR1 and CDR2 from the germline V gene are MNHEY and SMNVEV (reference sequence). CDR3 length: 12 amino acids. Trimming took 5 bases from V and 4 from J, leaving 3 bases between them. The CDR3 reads CASSAYNSPLHF. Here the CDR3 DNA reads TGTGCCAGCAGTGCGTATAATTCACCCCTCCACTTT.

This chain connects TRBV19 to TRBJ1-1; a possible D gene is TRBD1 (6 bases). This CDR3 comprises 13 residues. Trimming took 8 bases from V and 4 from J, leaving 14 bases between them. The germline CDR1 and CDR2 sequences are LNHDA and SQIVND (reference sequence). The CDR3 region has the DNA TGTGCCAGTTCCCGTACAGGGCTCACTGAAGCTTTCTTT. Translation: CASSRTGLTEAFF. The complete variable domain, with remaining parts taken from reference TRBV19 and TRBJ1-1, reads DGGITQSPKYLFRKEGQNVTLSCEQNLNHDAMYWYRQDPGQGLRLIYYSQIVNDFQKGDIAEGYSVSREKKESFPLTVTSAQKNPTAFYLCASSRTGLTEAFFGQGTRLTVV.

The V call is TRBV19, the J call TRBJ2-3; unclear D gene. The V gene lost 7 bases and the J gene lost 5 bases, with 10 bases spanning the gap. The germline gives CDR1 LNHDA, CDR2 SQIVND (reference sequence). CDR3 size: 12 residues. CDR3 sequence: CASNSFRDTQYF. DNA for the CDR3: TGTGCCAGTAACTCCTTCCGAGATACGCAGTATTTT.

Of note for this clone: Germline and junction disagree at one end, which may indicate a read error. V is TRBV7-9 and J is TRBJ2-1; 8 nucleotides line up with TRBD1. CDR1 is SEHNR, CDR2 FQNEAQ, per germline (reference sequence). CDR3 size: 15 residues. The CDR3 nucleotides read TGTGCCAGCAGCCTAGCTACAGGGGGTCTGGATGAGCAGTTCTTC. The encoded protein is CASSLATGGLDEQFF.

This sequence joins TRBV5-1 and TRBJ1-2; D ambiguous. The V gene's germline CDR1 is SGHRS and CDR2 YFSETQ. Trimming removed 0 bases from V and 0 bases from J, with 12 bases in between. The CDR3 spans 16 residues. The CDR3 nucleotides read TGCGCCAGCAGCTTGGTTTTCGGAGGGCCTAACTATGGCTACACCTTC. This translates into CASSLVFGGPNYGYTF. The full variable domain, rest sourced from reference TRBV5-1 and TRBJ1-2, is KAGVTQTPRYLIKTRGQQVTLSCSPISGHRSVSWYQQTPGQGLQFLFEYFSETQRNKGNFPGRFSGRQFSNSRSEMNVSTLELGDSALYLCASSLVFGGPNYGYTFGSGTRLTVV.

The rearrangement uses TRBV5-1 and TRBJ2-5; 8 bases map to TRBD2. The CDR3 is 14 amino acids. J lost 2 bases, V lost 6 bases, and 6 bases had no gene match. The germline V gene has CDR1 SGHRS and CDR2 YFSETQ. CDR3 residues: CASTVGGDQETQYF. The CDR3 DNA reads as TGCGCCAGCACGGTCGGGGGGGATCAAGAGACCCAGTACTTC.

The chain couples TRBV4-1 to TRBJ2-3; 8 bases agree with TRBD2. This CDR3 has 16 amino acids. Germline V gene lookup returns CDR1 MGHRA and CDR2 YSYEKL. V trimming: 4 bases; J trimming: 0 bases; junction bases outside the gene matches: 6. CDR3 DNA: TGCGCCAGCAGCCCTACTAGCGGCGAGAGCACAGATACGCAGTATTTT. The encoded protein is CASSPTSGESTDTQYF.

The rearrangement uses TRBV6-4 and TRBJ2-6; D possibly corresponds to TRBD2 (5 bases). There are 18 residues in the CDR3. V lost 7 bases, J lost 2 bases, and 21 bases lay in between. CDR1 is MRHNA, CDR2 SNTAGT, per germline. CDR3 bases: TGTGCCAGCACCAAACCGGACGGGGTTGCACCTGGGGCCAACGTCCTGACTTTC. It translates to CASTKPDGVAPGANVLTF.

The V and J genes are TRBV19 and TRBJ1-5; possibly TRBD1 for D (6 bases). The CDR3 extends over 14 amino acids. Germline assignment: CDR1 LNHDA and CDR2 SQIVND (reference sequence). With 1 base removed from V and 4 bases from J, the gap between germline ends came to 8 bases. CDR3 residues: CASSIVGANQPQHF. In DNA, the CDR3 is TGTGCCAGTAGTATAGTGGGGGCGAATCAGCCCCAGCATTTT.

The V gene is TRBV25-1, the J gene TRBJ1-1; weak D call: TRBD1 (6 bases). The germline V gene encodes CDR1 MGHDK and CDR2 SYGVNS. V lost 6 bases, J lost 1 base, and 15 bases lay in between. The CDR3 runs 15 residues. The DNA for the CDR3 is TGTGCCAGCAGGGGGCTAGGGACAAGGAACACTGAAGCTTTCTTT. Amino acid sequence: CASRGLGTRNTEAFF.

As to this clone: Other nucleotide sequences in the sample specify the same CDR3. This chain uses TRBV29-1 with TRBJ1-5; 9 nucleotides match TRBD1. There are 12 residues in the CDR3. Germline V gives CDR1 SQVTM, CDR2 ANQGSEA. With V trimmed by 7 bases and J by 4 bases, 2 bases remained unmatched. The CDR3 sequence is CSAGQGNQPQHF. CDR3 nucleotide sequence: TGCAGCGCAGGACAGGGGAATCAGCCCCAGCATTTT.

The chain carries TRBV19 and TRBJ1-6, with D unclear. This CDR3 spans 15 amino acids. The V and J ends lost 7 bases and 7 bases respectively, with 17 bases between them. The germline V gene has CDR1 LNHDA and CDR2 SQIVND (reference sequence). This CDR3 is CASTTDGSENSPLHF. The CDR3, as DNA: TGTGCCAGTACCACGGATGGGTCGGAGAATTCACCCCTCCACTTT. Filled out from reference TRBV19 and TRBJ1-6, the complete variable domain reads DGGITQSPKYLFRKEGQNVTLSCEQNLNHDAMYWYRQDPGQGLRLIYYSQIVNDFQKGDIAEGYSVSREKKESFPLTVTSAQKNPTAFYLCASTTDGSENSPLHFGNGTRLTVT.

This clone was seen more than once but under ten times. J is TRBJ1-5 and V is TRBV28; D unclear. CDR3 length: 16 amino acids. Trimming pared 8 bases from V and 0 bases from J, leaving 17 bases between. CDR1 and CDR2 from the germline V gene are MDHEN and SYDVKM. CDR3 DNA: TGTGCCAGCGGTGTGGCGGTTAAGTATAGCAATCAGCCCCAGCATTTT. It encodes CASGVAVKYSNQPQHF.

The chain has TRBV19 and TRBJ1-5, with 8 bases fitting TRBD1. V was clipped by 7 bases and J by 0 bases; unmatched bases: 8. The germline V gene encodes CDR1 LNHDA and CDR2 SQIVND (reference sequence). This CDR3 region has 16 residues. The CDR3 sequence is CASTTSDRDSNQPQHF. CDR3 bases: TGTGCCAGTACTACATCGGACAGGGATAGCAATCAGCCCCAGCATTTT.

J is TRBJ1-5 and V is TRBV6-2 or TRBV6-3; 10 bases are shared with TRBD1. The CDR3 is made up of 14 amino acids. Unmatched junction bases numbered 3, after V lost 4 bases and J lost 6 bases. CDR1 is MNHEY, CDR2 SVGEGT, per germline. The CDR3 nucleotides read TGTGCCAGCAGTTTGACAGGGGGCCGTCAGCCCCAGCATTTT. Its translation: CASSLTGGRQPQHF.